Shown below are 2 T cell receptor beta chains from a single sample sequenced in a study of human T cells and chemical hapten exposure (dated by TCRdb to the early 2020s). Library creation used RACE. The sequencer was a NextSeq 500. The public reads were reprocessed in TCRdb via fastp at Q25 and MiXCR, keeping in-frame beta chains. Identical CDR3 protein sequences are pooled into one entry, listed with their most common genes and DNA. Present in this sample are 55,000 to 75,000 distinct CDR3 sequences, 6% to 7% of which were seen just once. The top ten hold under 4.5% of the sample. Reading the label with the study, this specimen's time point is: healthy volunteer bleed at 6 weeks. Total RNA was extracted from unfractionated whole blood collected in Tempus Blood RNA tubes. The source material was whole blood. The receptors stem from a female donor in good health. Some clones in this sample may be carry-over from other donors' samples.

The rearrangement joins TRBV5-1 to TRBJ2-6, with D possibly matching TRBD1 (6 bases). Trimming removed 4 bases from V and 4 bases from J, with 9 bases in between. The CDR3 is 14 residues long. The germline V gene has CDR1 SGHRS and CDR2 YFSETQ. The CDR3 protein is CASSPGDGANVLTF. Here the CDR3 DNA reads TGCGCCAGCAGCCCAGGGGACGGGGCCAACGTCCTGACTTTC.

Only a few counts were recorded for this clonotype. This chain's CDR3 is CASSQDRAFNQPQHF. CDR3 nucleotide sequence: TGCGCCAGCAGCCAAGACAGGGCTTTCAATCAGCCCCAGCATTTT. The J gene is TRBJ1-5, the V gene TRBV4-1; a possible D gene is TRBD1 (5 bases). V was pared by 0 bases and J by 3 bases, with 9 bases between. The CDR3 sequence is 15 residues long. The germline V gene has CDR1 MGHRA and CDR2 YSYEKL.